Below are 18 T cell receptor beta chains sequenced from a single sample in a study. TCRdb independently ran MiXCR on the 5' RACE reads; one entry per CDR3 protein. The sample includes fewer than 9,000 distinct CDR3 sequences, around 53% of them seen just once. Specimen: memory CD4+ T cells sorted from a lymph node. As for subset: memory CD4+ T cells, CD4+CD45RO+CD25-. These TCRs come from a female donor with breast cancer.

The chain combines TRBV28 with TRBJ2-2; 13 nucleotides line up with TRBD2. V lost 7 bases and J lost 6; bases outside the gene matches: 5. Germline CDR1 and CDR2: MDHEN and SYDVKM. The CDR3 totals 15 residues. CDR3 residues: CASTPGTSGAGELFF. The DNA of the CDR3 is TGTGCCAGCACCCCCGGGACTAGCGGGGCCGGGGAGCTGTTTTTT.

This clonotype is classed as medium-sized. The V gene is TRBV24-1, the J gene TRBJ2-1, with D perhaps TRBD1 or TRBD2 (6 bases each). V was cut by 7 bases and J by 0 bases, with 12 bases left in between. The CDR3 has 15 amino acids. Germline values: CDR1 KGHDR, CDR2 SFDVKD. This CDR3 reads CATSRGGSSYNEQFF. The CDR3 DNA sequence: TGTGCCACCAGCAGAGGGGGGAGCTCCTACAATGAGCAGTTCTTC.

The CDR3 sequence is CASSVGSSSYEQYF. The CDR3 DNA is TGCGCCAGCAGTGTAGGTTCGTCCTCCTACGAGCAGTACTTC. This rearrangement joins TRBV5-1 to TRBJ2-7; the D is unclear. Germline lookup yields CDR1 SGHRS and CDR2 YFSETQ. This CDR3 contains 14 residues. Trimming shortened V by 5 bases and J by 0 bases, and 12 bases separated the two germline ends.

This chain links TRBV4-2 with TRBJ2-5; 9 nucleotides line up with TRBD2. Germline V gene lookup returns CDR1 LGHNA and CDR2 YNFKEQ. The trim removed 7 bases at V and 5 bases at J, leaving 11 bases unmatched. This CDR3 has 15 residues. CDR3 sequence reads: CASTPGASGVETQYF. The DNA for the CDR3 is TGTGCCAGCACCCCTGGGGCTAGCGGGGTGGAGACCCAGTACTTC.

As regards this clonotype: At one of its ends the junction is not consistent with the germline gene, which may arise from a read error. The V gene is TRBV7-3, the J gene TRBJ2-3; D not certain. CDR3 length equals 12 residues. Germline V gene sequence: CDR1 SGHTA, CDR2 FQGTGA. The CDR3 here is CASGFLGSTQYF. The CDR3 DNA follows: TGTGCCAGCGGCTTTCTGGGAAGTACGCAGTATTTT.

This sequence joins TRBV5-4 and TRBJ2-5; 7 bases align to TRBD1. This CDR3 contains 14 residues. CDR1 SGHNT and CDR2 YYREEE come from the germline V gene (reference sequence). The J segment lost 1 base and the V segment lost 3 bases, leaving 3 bases of the junction unmatched. CDR3 residues: CASSSGTAQETQYF. CDR3 DNA sequence: TGTGCCAGCAGCTCCGGGACAGCCCAAGAGACCCAGTACTTC. Full variable domain (remainder filled in from reference TRBV5-4 and TRBJ2-5): ETGVTQSPTHLIKTRGQQVTLRCSSQSGHNTVSWYQQALGQGPQFIFQYYREEENGRGNFPPRFSGLQFPNYSSELNVNALELDDSALYLCASSSGTAQETQYFGPGTRLLVL.

This chain connects TRBV5-1 to TRBJ2-1, with TRBD2 identical over 8 bases. CDR1 is SGHRS, CDR2 YFSETQ, per germline. The CDR3 consists of 19 residues. V shed 3 bases and J 0 bases; nucleotides not matched to a gene: 14. In nucleotides, the CDR3 is TGCGCCAGCAGCTATCCGCCCTTTAGCGGGACGACCTCCTACAATGAGCAGTTCTTC. It specifies CASSYPPFSGTTSYNEQFF.

The gene calls are TRBV12-3 or TRBV12-4 and TRBJ1-1, with unresolved D. The length of the CDR3 is 13 residues. With 2 bases removed from V and 1 base from J, the gap between germline ends came to 5 bases. CDR3 nucleotides: TGTGCCAGCAGTTTATGGGGGAACACTGAAGCTTTCTTT. Its protein product is CASSLWGNTEAFF.

The chain combines TRBV29-1 with TRBJ2-7, with a tentative D call TRBD1 (5 bases). The germline V and J ends were trimmed by 6 bases and 0 bases, with 15 bases remaining between them. The CDR3 loop spans 14 amino acids. Germline CDR1 and CDR2: SQVTM and ANQGSEA. The DNA of the CDR3 is TGCAGCGTCCTAGGGGCCCTCAGCTCCTACGAGCAGTACTTC. Translated: CSVLGALSSYEQYF.

A remark on this clonotype: The junction and the germline gene differ at one end; a read error may be behind it. The chain carries TRBV12-3 or TRBV12-4 and TRBJ1-1; a weak D match, TRBD1 (6 bases). CDR3 length: 14 residues. Here the CDR3 reads CASTTEGENSEAFF. The CDR3 DNA reads as TGTGCCAGCACTACAGAGGGGGAGAACTCTGAAGCTTTCTTT.

V gene TRBV29-1 combines with J gene TRBJ2-5, with a tentative D call TRBD2 (6 bases). V lost 4 bases, J lost 2 bases, and 11 bases lay in between. The germline V gene has CDR1 SQVTM and CDR2 ANQGSEA. This CDR3 region has 13 residues. In DNA, the CDR3 is TGCAGCGTTGGCGGAGGGCCTCAAGAGACCCAGTACTTC. Translating gives CSVGGGPQETQYF.

V gene TRBV4-2 combines with J gene TRBJ1-5, with TRBD1 matching 9 bases. The germline V gene encodes CDR1 LGHNA and CDR2 YNFKEQ. V shed 4 bases, J shed 7 bases, and the junction held 5 bases outside the gene matches. There are 14 residues in the CDR3. The CDR3 loop reads CASSRWTGEQPQHF. The CDR3 nucleotides are TGTGCCAGCAGCCGATGGACAGGGGAACAGCCCCAGCATTTT.

This sequence joins TRBV29-1 and TRBJ2-1, with D uncertain. The germline V gene encodes CDR1 SQVTM and CDR2 ANQGSEA. The CDR3 length is 15 residues. V lost 5 bases and J lost 0, with 14 bases in between. This CDR3 is CSVTKASSSYNEQFF. The CDR3 nucleotides are TGCAGCGTTACCAAGGCGTCGAGCTCCTACAATGAGCAGTTCTTC.

This clonotype appeared a few times. The V call is TRBV29-1, the J call TRBJ1-2; D is unresolved. CDR1 SQVTM and CDR2 ANQGSEA come from the germline V gene. The CDR3 runs 12 residues. Trimming removed 0 bases from V and 1 base from J, with 3 bases in between. The CDR3 reads CSVEDGNYGYTF. CDR3 DNA: TGCAGCGTTGAAGACGGTAACTATGGCTACACCTTC.

Concerning this clonotype: One junction end does not reproduce the germline sequence, and a read error may be involved. The gene calls are TRBV4-1 and TRBJ2-7, with D possibly being TRBD1 (6 bases). Germline V CDR1 and CDR2: MGHRA, YSYEKL. The length of the CDR3 is 16 residues. CDR3 nucleotides: TGCGCCAGCAGCCACCCCCTCCTTACAGGGTTGAATTCTCTATCCTTC. This sequence encodes CASSHPLLTGLNSLSF.

A word on this clonotype: As the CDR3 is not closed by the conserved phenylalanine or tryptophan, this likely results from a read error. The chain employs TRBV12-3 or TRBV12-4 and TRBJ2-1; D is uncertain. Trimming took 2 bases from V and 10 from J, leaving 9 bases between them. This CDR3 has 12 amino acids. The CDR3 loop is CASSLQPAEQFV. DNA of the CDR3: TGTGCCAGCAGTTTACAGCCTGCCGAGCAGTTCGTC.

Note on this clonotype: The junction differs from germline at one of its ends, possibly a read error. This CDR3 reads CSARDQSGTDPYF. The CDR3 DNA is TGCAGTGCTAGAGATCAATCTGGGACTGATCCCTACTTT. V gene TRBV20-1 combines with J gene TRBJ1-6; perhaps TRBD1 as D (5 bases). Germline values: CDR1 DFQATT, CDR2 SNEGSKA (reference sequence). The length of the CDR3 is 13 residues.

V usage is TRBV6-5 and J usage is TRBJ1-2; the match to TRBD1 covers 7 bases. Trimming took 6 bases from V and 4 from J; bases not matched to a gene: 5. The CDR3 is 13 residues long. Germline-derived CDR1 and CDR2 are MNHEY and SVGAGI. The CDR3 coding sequence is TGTGCCAGCAGAGACAGGGTGGTCTATGGCTACACCTTC. This encodes CASRDRVVYGYTF.